The sequence of this T cell receptor (beta chain) was determined in a study of cytomegalovirus exposure and HLA in healthy donors. Study-wide context: Earlier work reported 95 million to 130 million unique TCR beta sequences from 150 million to 200 million T cells.

The PCR used 60 Vbeta and 13 Jbeta primers. The repertoire was sequenced with immunoSEQ multiplex PCR; TCRdb's copy has only in-frame clones and lacks some. This sample has 150,000 to 200,000 clones; about 77% occur once, and the top ten carry approximately 2.9%. V was shortened by 0 bases and J by 0 bases, with 7 bases between the two germline ends. The CDR3 sequence is 16 residues long. The germline gives CDR1 SGHDT, CDR2 YYEEEE. Of note for this clone: Its specificity is unknown.

Notes on the study in general: Segments of the TCR beta V type were, in most cases, productive about 90% or about 30% of the time in an earlier analysis. Links to common viral pathogens appeared, in a later analysis, for several of the most significant clusters.

Those who donated were healthy bone marrow donors. This sequence was found in a female donor in good health and CMV-seronegative. Input material: PBMCs. This chain connects TRBV5-6 to TRBJ1-6; D not certain. In DNA, the CDR3 is TGTGCCAGCAGCTTGGCACATACCTCCTATAATTCACCCCTCCACTTT. Its translation: CASSLAHTSYNSPLHF.